This entry describes one T cell receptor beta chain. V lost 5 bases to trimming and J lost 4 bases, with 12 bases between them. Germline CDR1 reads SNHLY; CDR2 reads FYNNEI. The CDR3 is made up of 14 amino acids. This record comes from a study of control samples from healthy donors and cancer patients. Sequencing used immunoSEQ multiplex PCR; TCRdb keeps in-frame clones, though not all of them. In the table there are approximately 130,000 clones, 89% of which are singletons. The sequence was collected from a man over 45 in good health. The sequencing input was blood. The chain combines TRBV2 with TRBJ1-5; a weak D match, TRBD1 (6 bases). The CDR3 is CASSLRGGNQPQHF. CDR3 in DNA: TGTGCCAGCAGTCTCAGGGGAGGGAATCAGCCCCAGCATTTT.